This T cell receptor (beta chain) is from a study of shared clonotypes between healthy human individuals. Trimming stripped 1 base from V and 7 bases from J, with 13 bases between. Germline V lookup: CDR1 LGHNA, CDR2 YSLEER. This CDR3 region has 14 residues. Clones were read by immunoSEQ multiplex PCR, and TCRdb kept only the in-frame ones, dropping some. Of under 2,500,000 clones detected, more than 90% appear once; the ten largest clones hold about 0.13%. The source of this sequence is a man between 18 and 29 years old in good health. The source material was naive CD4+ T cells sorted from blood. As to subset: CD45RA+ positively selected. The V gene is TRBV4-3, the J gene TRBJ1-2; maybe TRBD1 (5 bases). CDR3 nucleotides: TGCGCCAGCAGCCAAGCCGGGACCTCGGTTGGCTACACCTTC. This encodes CASSQAGTSVGYTF.